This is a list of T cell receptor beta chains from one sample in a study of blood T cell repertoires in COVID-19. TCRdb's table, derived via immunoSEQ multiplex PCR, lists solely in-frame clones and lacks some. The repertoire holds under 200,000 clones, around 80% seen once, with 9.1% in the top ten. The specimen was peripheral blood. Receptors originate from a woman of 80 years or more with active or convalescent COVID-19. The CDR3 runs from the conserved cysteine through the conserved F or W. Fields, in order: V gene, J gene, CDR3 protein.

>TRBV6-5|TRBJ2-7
CAIMSGPYEQYF
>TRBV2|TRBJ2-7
CASSEASDRDIYEQYF
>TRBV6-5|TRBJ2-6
CASTLGGSGANVLTF
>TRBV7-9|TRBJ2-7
CASSHGGENEQYF
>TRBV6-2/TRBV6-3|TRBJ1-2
CASSVGTPYGYTF
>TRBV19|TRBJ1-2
CASSPETASNYGYTF
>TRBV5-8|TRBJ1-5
CASSLGTGNQPQHF
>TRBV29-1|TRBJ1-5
CSGTGYSNQPQHF
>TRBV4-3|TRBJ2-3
CASSHGLAGGQDTQYF
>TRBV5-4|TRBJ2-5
CASSSRTGRAETQYF
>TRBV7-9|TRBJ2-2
CASSYGQTTGELFF
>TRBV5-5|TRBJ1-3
CASSFLEASGNTIYF
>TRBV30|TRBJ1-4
CAWSTGSKSEKLFF
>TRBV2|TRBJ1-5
CASSVRGSNQPQHF
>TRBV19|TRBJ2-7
CASSSGSGYEQYF
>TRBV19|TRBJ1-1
CASSMRLDTEAFF
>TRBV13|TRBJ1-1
CASSSGTGGGNTEAFF
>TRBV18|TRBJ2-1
CASSPPLTGGEQFF
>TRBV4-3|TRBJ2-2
CASSQDQGGELFF
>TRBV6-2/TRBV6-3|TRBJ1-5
CASSYSGGVGQPQHF
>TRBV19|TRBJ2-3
CASSTPQGLTHTDTQYF
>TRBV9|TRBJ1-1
CASSVSKGVDGPEAFF
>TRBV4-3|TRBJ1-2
CASSQGEGARYGYTF
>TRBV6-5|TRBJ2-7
CASTPGRAPSYEQYF
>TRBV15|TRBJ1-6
CATSRDRKGASPLHF
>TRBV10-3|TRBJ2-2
CAINQQGAGELFF
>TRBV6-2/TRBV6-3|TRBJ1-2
CASSTAGQYYGYTF
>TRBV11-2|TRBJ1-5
CASSLGTGYQPQHF
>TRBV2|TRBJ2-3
CASRPAVDTQYF
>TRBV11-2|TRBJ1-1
CASSVDRGAEAFF
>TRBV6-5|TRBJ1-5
CASSPQGASNQPQHF
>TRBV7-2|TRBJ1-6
CASSLEGQRNSPLHF
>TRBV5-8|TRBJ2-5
CASSLGPRTGDVETQYF
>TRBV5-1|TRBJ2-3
CASSRRTVADTQYF
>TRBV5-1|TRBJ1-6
CASKGGRPYNSPLHF
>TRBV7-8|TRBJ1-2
CASSLVAGQNYGYTF
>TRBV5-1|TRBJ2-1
CASSLLDRGINNEQFF
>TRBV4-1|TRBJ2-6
CASSQDTGGWSGANVLTF
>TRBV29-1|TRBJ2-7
CSVAQGAHEQYF
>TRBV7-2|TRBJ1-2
CASSARTGALDGYTF
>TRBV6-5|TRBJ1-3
CASSYSSPGEGNTIYF
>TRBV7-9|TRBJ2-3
CASSSYQGDTQYF
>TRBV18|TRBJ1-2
CASSRDRVSANYGYTF
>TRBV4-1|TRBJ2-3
CASSQDPSTDTQYF
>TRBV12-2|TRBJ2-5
CASRLGLAGGIGETQYF
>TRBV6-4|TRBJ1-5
CASSDPNPGERGNQPQHF
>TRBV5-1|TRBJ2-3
CASSSAGGTDTQYF
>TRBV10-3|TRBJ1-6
CAISPRGGSVNSPLHF
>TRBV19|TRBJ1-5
CASSFTGGYSNQPQHF
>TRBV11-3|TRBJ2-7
CASSLDSSGGHSYEQYF
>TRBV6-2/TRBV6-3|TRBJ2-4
CASSYTRQAKNIQYF
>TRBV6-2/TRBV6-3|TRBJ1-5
CASSYTGSNQPQHF
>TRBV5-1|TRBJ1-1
CASSLVTGMNTEAFF
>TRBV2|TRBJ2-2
CASSVPTGGSGELFF
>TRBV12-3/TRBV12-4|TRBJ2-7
CASSGQGYEQYF
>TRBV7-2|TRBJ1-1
CASSQRQGTTEAFF
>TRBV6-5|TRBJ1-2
CASSSRLRGYGYTF
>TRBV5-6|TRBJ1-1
CASSWGGTEAFF
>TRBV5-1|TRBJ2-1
CASSLSWGGSYNEQFF
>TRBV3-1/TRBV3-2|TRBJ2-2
CASSLWGGLVTGELFF